Below, 30 T cell receptor beta chains from the same sample are listed, as sequenced in a study of cytomegalovirus exposure and HLA in healthy donors. The PCR ran on 60 Vbeta and 13 Jbeta primers. Method: immunoSEQ multiplex PCR; TCRdb's copy keeps in-frame clones and lacks some. Recorded here are 130,000 to 150,000 clones; the top ten clones represent around 1.5%. The specimen sequenced was PBMCs. All receptors derive from a woman aged 50 to 65 in good health and CMV-seronegative.

This chain uses TRBV7-8 with TRBJ2-5; D unresolved. Germline CDR1 and CDR2: SGHVS and FQNEAQ. Trimming took 0 bases from V and 3 from J, leaving 8 bases between them. This CDR3 is 14 amino acids long. The CDR3 spells CASSLAATKETQYF. CDR3 nucleotide sequence: TGTGCCAGCAGCTTAGCGGCCACTAAAGAGACCCAGTACTTC.

The J gene is TRBJ2-1, the V gene TRBV25-1; TRBD1 matches 7 bases. The CDR3 consists of 17 residues. V dropped 2 bases and J dropped 7; count of bases not matched to a gene: 14. Germline V gives CDR1 MGHDK, CDR2 SYGVNS. Written as DNA, the CDR3 is TGTGCCAGCAGTGAAAGGGCCTCGGGACAGAGACTTAATGAGCAGTTCTTC. This sequence encodes CASSERASGQRLNEQFF. Combining the CDR3 with reference TRBV25-1 and TRBJ2-1 gives the whole variable domain EADIYQTPRYLVIGTGKKITLECSQTMGHDKMYWYQQDPGMELHLIHYSYGVNSTEKGDLSSESTVSRIRTEHFPLTLESARPSHTSQYLCASSERASGQRLNEQFFGPGTRLTVL.

As for this clone: An end of the junction differs from the germline gene, which may be a read error. V gene TRBV14 combines with J gene TRBJ2-1; unclear D gene. The CDR3 totals 13 residues. Germline V CDR1 and CDR2: SGHDN, FVKESK. The chain's CDR3 is CASSQGAHNDQFF. The CDR3 nucleotides read TGTGCCAGCAGCCAAGGGGCTCACAATGATCAGTTCTTC.

V usage is TRBV13 and J usage is TRBJ1-2; D not certain. V was cut by 4 bases and J by 4 bases, with 13 bases left in between. Germline assignment: CDR1 PRHDT and CDR2 FYEKMQ (reference sequence). The CDR3 consists of 14 residues. For the CDR3, the DNA is TGTGCCAGCAGCTCTGACACCCACGCCTATGGCTACACCTTC. Protein: CASSSDTHAYGYTF.

The gene calls are TRBV6-1 and TRBJ1-2, with TRBD1 matching over 7 bases. The CDR3 is 15 amino acids. Germline-derived CDR1 and CDR2 are MNHNS and SASEGT. V was pared by 5 bases and J by 3 bases, with 9 bases of the junction left unmatched. CDR3 residues: CASSSSGTVYYGYTF. The CDR3 coding sequence is TGTGCCAGCAGTTCATCCGGGACAGTGTACTATGGCTACACCTTC.

Written as DNA, the CDR3 is TGCGCCAGCAGCCAAGGAGGCTACGAGCAGTACTTC. Translation gives CASSQGGYEQYF. This sequence joins TRBV4-1 and TRBJ2-7; D gene ambiguous. This CDR3 has 12 amino acids. Germline assignment: CDR1 MGHRA and CDR2 YSYEKL. The V gene lost 1 base and the J gene lost 3 bases, with 4 bases spanning the gap.

The chain is built from TRBV18 and TRBJ2-1; 11 bases line up with TRBD2. This CDR3 spans 16 amino acids. The ends lost 1 base at V and 14 bases at J; junction bases unmatched: 13. From germline, CDR1 is KGHSH and CDR2 LQKENI. CDR3 bases: TGTGCCAGCTCACCACTACTATCTAGCGGGAGGATATGGAAGTTCTTC. The encoded protein is CASSPLLSSGRIWKFF.

The chain recombines TRBV5-4 with TRBJ2-7; 7 bases are shared with TRBD1. Germline values: CDR1 SGHNT, CDR2 YYREEE (reference sequence). This CDR3 region has 13 residues. With 10 bases clipped from V and 2 bases from J, the junction kept 9 bases outside the gene matches. As DNA, the CDR3 is TGTGCCTCCACAAACAGGGGCCCCTACGAGCAGTACTTC. It is translated as CASTNRGPYEQYF.

V usage is TRBV4-2 and J usage is TRBJ2-3, with 12 bases fitting TRBD2. V gave up 1 base and J gave up 1 base; unmatched junction bases: 0. The CDR3 totals 16 residues. Germline V gene lookup returns CDR1 LGHNA and CDR2 YNFKEQ. The CDR3 coding sequence is TGTGCCAGCAGCCAAGGGACTAGCGGGGGCACAGATACGCAGTATTTT. Protein product: CASSQGTSGGTDTQYF.

The chain recombines TRBV10-3 with TRBJ2-3, with a possible D match to TRBD1 (5 bases). The CDR3 totals 13 residues. Germline V gene sequence: CDR1 ENHRY, CDR2 SYGVKD. Trimming removed 8 bases from V and 6 bases from J, with 15 bases in between. CDR3 DNA: TGTGCCATCCGGACACTCGTGACGGATACGCAGTATTTT. This sequence encodes CAIRTLVTDTQYF.

V and J are TRBV15 and TRBJ2-7; D is unresolved. CDR1 and CDR2 from the germline V gene are LNHNV and YYDKDF (reference sequence). The CDR3 length is 13 residues. Trimming took 5 bases from V and 3 from J, leaving 11 bases between them. CDR3 in DNA: TGTGCCACCAGCGCCCGTCCAGGCTACGAGCAGTACTTC. Protein product: CATSARPGYEQYF. Variable domain in full (rest from reference TRBV15 and TRBJ2-7): DAMVIQNPRYQVTQFGKPVTLSCSQTLNHNVMYWYQQKSSQAPKLLFHYYDKDFNNEADTPDNFQSRRPNTSFCFLDIRSPGLGDTAMYLCATSARPGYEQYFGPGTRLTVT.

The rearrangement joins TRBV11-2 to TRBJ2-7; 9 bases align to TRBD1. The CDR3 covers 14 residues. The V segment lost 5 bases and the J segment 5 bases; nucleotides outside the gene matches: 7. CDR1 and CDR2 from the germline V gene are SGHAT and FQNNGV. The CDR3 region has the DNA TGTGCCAGCAGCATCGGACAGGGGCCCCACGAGCAGTACTTC. This translates into CASSIGQGPHEQYF.

Concerning this clone: This sample includes further DNA sequences coding for the same CDR3. The V call is TRBV7-2, the J call TRBJ2-7; D may be TRBD1 (6 bases). Germline assignment: CDR1 SGHTA and CDR2 FQGNSA. There are 14 residues in the CDR3. Trimming removed 1 base from V and 2 bases from J, with 9 bases in between. The CDR3 sequence is CASSLGGQPYEQYF. CDR3 bases: TGTGCCAGCAGCTTAGGCGGACAGCCCTACGAGCAGTACTTC.

The rearrangement links TRBV7-2 to TRBJ1-5; a possible D gene is TRBD1 (6 bases). Germline assignment: CDR1 SGHTA and CDR2 FQGNSA. The CDR3 covers 15 residues. V lost 5 bases and J 3 bases, leaving 14 bases between the germline ends. The CDR3 DNA reads as TGTGCCAGCAGCCCGCAGGGACACCTCAATCAGCCCCAGCATTTT. Protein: CASSPQGHLNQPQHF.

The chain couples TRBV19 to TRBJ2-7; 11 nucleotides agree with TRBD1. The CDR3 covers 14 residues. Germline assignment: CDR1 LNHDA and CDR2 SQIVND (reference sequence). With V trimmed by 4 bases and J by 5 bases, 4 bases remained unmatched. CDR3 protein: CASSTGQGVNEQYF. DNA of the CDR3: TGTGCCAGTAGTACGGGACAGGGGGTTAACGAGCAGTACTTC.

The gene calls are TRBV7-9 and TRBJ1-2; 10 bases agree with TRBD1. Germline V gene lookup returns CDR1 SEHNR and CDR2 FQNEAQ (reference sequence). Trimming removed 5 bases from V and 4 bases from J; junction bases left unmatched: 7. This CDR3 spans 15 amino acids. In nucleotides, the CDR3 is TGTGCCAGCAGCGCCCGACAGGGGGCGAGCTATGGCTACACCTTC. It translates to CASSARQGASYGYTF.

The chain employs TRBV27 and TRBJ2-5; TRBD2 aligns across 12 bases. The V gene end was trimmed by 7 bases and the J gene end by 2 bases; junction bases not matched to a gene: 17. CDR1 is MNHEY, CDR2 SMNVEV, per germline (reference sequence). The CDR3 runs 19 residues. Here the CDR3 reads CASTQLMTSGGFDQETQYF. CDR3 DNA sequence: TGTGCCAGCACTCAACTTATGACTAGCGGGGGCTTCGATCAAGAGACCCAGTACTTC.

V usage is TRBV28 and J usage is TRBJ1-5; 9 nucleotides align to TRBD1. Trimming took 5 bases from V and 11 from J; bases not matched to a gene: 13. Per the germline V gene, CDR1 is MDHEN and CDR2 is SYDVKM. The length of the CDR3 is 15 residues. DNA of the CDR3: TGTGCCAGCAGTGTCCAGGACAGGGGTGTGATGGCCCAGCATTTT. Its translation is CASSVQDRGVMAQHF. The full variable domain, rest sourced from reference TRBV28 and TRBJ1-5, is DVKVTQSSRYLVKRTGEKVFLECVQDMDHENMFWYRQDPGLGLRLIYFSYDVKMKEKGDIPEGYSVSREKKERFSLILESASTNQTSMYLCASSVQDRGVMAQHFGDGTRLSIL.

The gene calls are TRBV6-1 and TRBJ1-1, with D tentatively TRBD1 (5 bases). Trimming cost V 7 bases and J 0 bases, with 9 bases left between them. The V gene's germline CDR1 is MNHNS and CDR2 SASEGT. The CDR3 consists of 13 residues. In DNA form, the CDR3 reads TGTGCCAGCATAAACAGGATGAACACTGAAGCTTTCTTT. Translation gives CASINRMNTEAFF.

The rearrangement links TRBV6-6 to TRBJ2-5; the D gene is possibly TRBD1 (5 bases). Gene TRBJ2-7 matches the end of the DNA better, so the J call may be wrong. This CDR3 comprises 12 residues. CDR1 and CDR2 from the germline V gene are MNHNY and SVGAGI (reference sequence). The CDR3 reads CASSGAAYEQYF. CDR3 in DNA: TGTGCCAGCAGTGGGGCAGCCTACGAGCAGTACTTC.

The chain links TRBV5-1 to TRBJ2-7; TRBD2 matches at 14 bases. The CDR3 is 15 residues long. Per germline, CDR1 SGHRS and CDR2 YFSETQ. V was pared by 4 bases and J by 4 bases, with 4 bases of the junction left unmatched. The CDR3 loop is CASSLGLAGDYEQYF. As DNA, the CDR3 is TGCGCCAGCAGCCTGGGACTAGCGGGAGATTACGAGCAGTACTTC.

J is TRBJ2-7 and V is TRBV4-3, with D tentatively TRBD2 (6 bases). V was pared by 0 bases and J by 0 bases, with 9 bases between. From germline, CDR1 is LGHNA and CDR2 YSLEER. The CDR3 consists of 15 residues. The CDR3 protein is CASSQDARGSYEQYF. The CDR3 DNA sequence: TGCGCCAGCAGCCAAGATGCGCGGGGCTCCTACGAGCAGTACTTC.

The CDR3 region has the DNA TGTGCCAGCAGTCCGTCGACAGGGGACTACGAGCAGTACTTC. This sequence encodes CASSPSTGDYEQYF. The chain combines TRBV28 with TRBJ2-7, with 8 nucleotides matching TRBD1. Looked up from germline, CDR1 is MDHEN and CDR2 is SYDVKM. The CDR3 loop spans 14 amino acids. V lost 5 bases to trimming and J lost 3 bases; unmatched junction nucleotides: 6.

The chain links TRBV5-6 to TRBJ1-2; 11 bases map to TRBD1. The CDR3 runs 14 residues. Unmatched junction bases numbered 5, after V lost 5 bases and J lost 5 bases. CDR1 and CDR2 from the germline V gene are SGHDT and YYEEEE. The CDR3 region has the DNA TGTGCCAGCAGTCCTGGACAGGGGGCATATGGCTACACCTTC. Amino acids: CASSPGQGAYGYTF. Full variable domain (rest looked up from reference TRBV5-6 and TRBJ1-2): DAGVTQSPTHLIKTRGQQVTLRCSPKSGHDTVSWYQQALGQGPQFIFQYYEEEERQRGNFPDRFSGHQFPNYSSELNVNALLLGDSALYLCASSPGQGAYGYTFGSGTRLTVV.

J is TRBJ2-7 and V is TRBV7-9; weak D call: TRBD1 (5 bases). The CDR3 contains 13 residues. Per germline, CDR1 SEHNR and CDR2 FQNEAQ (reference sequence). V was clipped by 6 bases and J by 2 bases, with 11 bases between them. The CDR3 region has the DNA TGTGCCAGCAGTACGACAGAGACCTACGAGCAGTACTTC. It is translated as CASSTTETYEQYF.

The V and J genes are TRBV18 and TRBJ2-2; 7 bases line up with TRBD1. CDR3 size: 16 residues. In germline, CDR1 is KGHSH, CDR2 LQKENI. After removal of 6 bases from V and 0 bases from J, the junction contained 7 bases not matched to a gene. This CDR3 reads CASSPTTGTNTGELFF. The CDR3 bases are TGTGCCAGCTCCCCTACGACAGGGACGAACACCGGGGAGCTGTTTTTT.

The rearrangement joins TRBV28 to TRBJ1-1, with a tentative D call TRBD1 (5 bases). Trimming stripped 10 bases from V and 5 bases from J, with 17 bases between. The germline V gene has CDR1 MDHEN and CDR2 SYDVKM. The CDR3 length is 13 residues. The CDR3: CATSIGAGTEAFF. The CDR3, as DNA: TGTGCCACCTCCATAGGGGCAGGGACTGAAGCTTTCTTT. Looking up the rest from reference TRBV28 and TRBJ1-1 gives the full variable domain: DVKVTQSSRYLVKRTGEKVFLECVQDMDHENMFWYRQDPGLGLRLIYFSYDVKMKEKGDIPEGYSVSREKKERFSLILESASTNQTSMYLCATSIGAGTEAFFGQGTRLTVV.

The gene calls are TRBV6-1 and TRBJ1-5; 7 positions agree with TRBD1. Losses at the gene ends were 8 bases for V and 3 bases for J; bases not matched to a gene: 4. The CDR3 contains 13 residues. CDR1 and CDR2 (germline): MNHNS, SASEGT. This CDR3 reads CASEGQYNQPQHF. CDR3 DNA: TGTGCCAGCGAGGGACAGTACAATCAGCCCCAGCATTTT.

The genes are TRBV7-7 and TRBJ2-2, with TRBD1 matching 9 bases. Germline loops: CDR1 SSHAT, CDR2 FNYEAQ (reference sequence). With 5 bases clipped from V and 6 bases from J, the junction kept 4 bases outside the gene matches. This CDR3 has 14 amino acids. CDR3 DNA: TGTGCCAGCAGCCCGGGACAGGGATCCGGGGAGCTGTTTTTT. It encodes CASSPGQGSGELFF. Looking up the rest from reference TRBV7-7 and TRBJ2-2 gives the full variable domain: GAGVSQSPRYKVTKRGQDVTLRCDPISSHATLYWYQQALGQGPEFLTYFNYEAQPDKSGLPSDRFSAERPEGSISTLTIQRTEQRDSAMYRCASSPGQGSGELFFGEGSRLTVL.

The chain has TRBV28 and TRBJ2-5; 14 bases are a match to TRBD2. V lost 5 bases to trimming and J lost 5 bases; unmatched junction nucleotides: 4. The CDR3 has 15 residues. The V gene's germline CDR1 is MDHEN and CDR2 SYDVKM. The CDR3 DNA follows: TGTGCCAGCAGTCGACTAGCGGGAGGGTGGGAGACCCAGTACTTC. This sequence encodes CASSRLAGGWETQYF.